These 18 T cell receptor beta chains originate from one sample sequenced in a study of blood T cells in healthy people across ages. The authors ran a second PCR of 7 to 11 cycles using a sample-barcoded 5' primer and a J-beta primer mix. TCRdb itself ran the 5' RACE reads through MiXCR, one entry per CDR3 protein. The table shows about 1.5 million distinct CDR3 sequences, with about 42% occurring only once. The material sequenced was blood. The receptors stem from a young woman in good health.

The table lists this clonotype with a few counts. The chain carries TRBV20-1 and TRBJ1-1, with D tentatively TRBD1 (6 bases). V dropped 4 bases and J dropped 0 bases, with 12 bases sitting between them. The CDR3 contains 14 residues. The germline V gene encodes CDR1 DFQATT and CDR2 SNEGSKA (reference sequence). CDR3 sequence reads: CSAKTSGVNTEAFF. The CDR3 nucleotides read TGCAGTGCTAAAACCTCAGGGGTGAACACTGAAGCTTTCTTT.

This clonotype was seen more than once but under ten times. The chain joins TRBV7-9 to TRBJ2-1; possibly TRBD1 or TRBD2 for D (7 bases each). This CDR3 spans 13 amino acids. V shed 5 bases and J shed 7 bases, with 12 bases lying between them. The V gene's germline CDR1 is SEHNR and CDR2 FQNEAQ (reference sequence). CDR3 loop: CASSPGGANEQFF. The CDR3 DNA reads as TGTGCCAGCAGCCCAGGGGGGGCTAATGAGCAGTTCTTC.

The chain employs TRBV25-1 and TRBJ2-3; D might be TRBD1 or TRBD2, each matching 6 bases. Germline V gene lookup returns CDR1 MGHDK and CDR2 SYGVNS. V dropped 6 bases and J dropped 0 bases, with 13 bases sitting between them. The CDR3 totals 15 residues. Here the CDR3 DNA reads TGTGCCAGCAGGCCTGAAGGGGGGAGCACAGATACGCAGTATTTT. Translated, it gives CASRPEGGSTDTQYF. Full variable domain (missing parts from reference TRBV25-1 and TRBJ2-3): EADIYQTPRYLVIGTGKKITLECSQTMGHDKMYWYQQDPGMELHLIHYSYGVNSTEKGDLSSESTVSRIRTEHFPLTLESARPSHTSQYLCASRPEGGSTDTQYFGPGTRLTVL.

The rearrangement uses TRBV15 and TRBJ2-7; maybe TRBD1 (6 bases). Between the trimmed V and J ends, which lost 8 bases and 3 bases, there was a span of 11 bases. The length of the CDR3 is 12 residues. Germline CDR1 is LNHNV and CDR2 is YYDKDF (reference sequence). The CDR3 loop reads CATPLGGYEQYF. As DNA, the CDR3 is TGTGCCACCCCCTTAGGGGGCTACGAGCAGTACTTC.

The J gene is TRBJ1-1, the V gene TRBV7-9; weak D call: TRBD1 (6 bases). The CDR3 is 13 amino acids. The V end lost 3 bases, the J end lost 6 bases, and 11 bases lay between the germline ends. Germline CDR1 is SEHNR and CDR2 is FQNEAQ (reference sequence). The CDR3 DNA follows: TGTGCCAGCAGCTTCTACAGGGCCCCTGAAGCTTTCTTT. Amino acids: CASSFYRAPEAFF. Drawing the rest from reference TRBV7-9 and TRBJ1-1, the complete variable domain is DTGVSQNPRHKITKRGQNVTFRCDPISEHNRLYWYRQTLGQGPEFLTYFQNEAQLEKSRLLSDRFSAERPKGSFSTLEIQRTEQGDSAMYLCASSFYRAPEAFFGQGTRLTVV.

This chain joins TRBV20-1 and TRBJ1-5; possibly TRBD1 for D (5 bases). Germline CDR1 is DFQATT and CDR2 is SNEGSKA (reference sequence). V was trimmed by 3 bases and J by 7 bases, leaving 13 bases between them. CDR3 length: 13 amino acids. The CDR3 DNA reads as TGCAGTGCTAGCCGGGACGGTTCCCAGCCCCAGCATTTT. Amino acids: CSASRDGSQPQHF.

This clonotype was picked up a small number of times. J is TRBJ1-4 and V is TRBV6-2 or TRBV6-3, with D maybe TRBD1 (5 bases). The germline V and J ends were trimmed by 6 bases and 4 bases, with 21 bases remaining between them. The germline V gene has CDR1 MNHEY and CDR2 SVGEGT. This CDR3 contains 17 residues. The CDR3 loop reads CASSPPGPRQGNEKLFF. DNA for the CDR3: TGTGCCAGCAGCCCGCCGGGGCCCCGCCAGGGTAATGAAAAACTGTTTTTT.

The gene calls are TRBV5-1 and TRBJ2-7; possible D gene TRBD1, 5 bases. Trimming took 4 bases from V and 5 from J, leaving 13 bases between them. Looked up from germline, CDR1 is SGHRS and CDR2 is YFSETQ. The CDR3 sequence is 13 residues long. This chain's CDR3 is CASSTPDNNEQYF. The CDR3 nucleotides read TGCGCCAGCAGCACACCGGACAACAACGAGCAGTACTTC.

The rearrangement uses TRBV18 and TRBJ1-6; D gene unclear. V lost 3 bases and J lost 0, with 9 bases in between. This CDR3 comprises 16 residues. Germline V gene data show CDR1 as KGHSH and CDR2 as LQKENI. The DNA for the CDR3 is TGTGCCAGCTCACCGGCAGCCCGCTCCTATAATTCACCCCTCCACTTT. It translates to CASSPAARSYNSPLHF.

V usage is TRBV2 and J usage is TRBJ1-4, with 8 bases identical to TRBD1. The CDR3 runs 15 residues. J gave up 4 bases and V 6 bases, and 7 bases lay outside the gene matches. Germline V gives CDR1 SNHLY, CDR2 FYNNEI. The CDR3 loop reads CASRGQGGDNEKLFF. In nucleotides, the CDR3 is TGTGCCAGCAGAGGACAGGGTGGGGATAATGAAAAACTGTTTTTT.

Only a few counts were recorded for this clonotype. The rearrangement joins TRBV2 to TRBJ2-7; 9 bases agree with TRBD1. The length of the CDR3 is 13 residues. Germline loops: CDR1 SNHLY, CDR2 FYNNEI. With V trimmed by 10 bases and J by 2 bases, 6 bases remained unmatched. The CDR3 DNA follows: TGTGCCACAAGACAGGGGGGTGCCTACGAGCAGTACTTC. Its protein product is CATRQGGAYEQYF.

There are many counts of this clonotype. This chain joins TRBV6-6 and TRBJ2-3; D is undetermined. The CDR3 loop spans 10 amino acids. V was pared by 8 bases and J by 6 bases, with 6 bases between. Per the germline V gene, CDR1 is MNHNY and CDR2 is SVGAGI (reference sequence). DNA for the CDR3: TGTGCCAGCGGGTGGGATACGCAGTATTTT. Residues: CASGWDTQYF.

This clonotype was counted a few times. The V call is TRBV7-3, the J call TRBJ1-2; the D is unclear. V lost 5 bases and J lost 5, with 12 bases in between. Looked up from germline, CDR1 is SGHTA and CDR2 is FQGTGA. The CDR3 covers 13 residues. Here the CDR3 DNA reads TGTGCCAGCAGCGACCTGACTCGTTATGGCTACACCTTC. Its translation: CASSDLTRYGYTF.

This clonotype was detected only a few times. The chain has TRBV13 and TRBJ2-1; D remains unclear. Germline CDR1 reads PRHDT; CDR2 reads FYEKMQ (reference sequence). The CDR3 is 15 amino acids. V lost 1 base and J lost 2, with 9 bases in between. CDR3 residues: CASSLALNAYNEQFF. In DNA form, the CDR3 reads TGTGCCAGCAGCTTAGCACTGAATGCCTACAATGAGCAGTTCTTC.

This clonotype was seen more than once but under ten times. The gene calls are TRBV11-2 and TRBJ1-2; D gene uncertain. V lost 4 bases to trimming and J lost 0 bases, with 9 bases between them. The CDR3 extends over 14 amino acids. Germline V gene sequence: CDR1 SGHAT, CDR2 FQNNGV. This CDR3 reads CASSSTGANYGYTF. The CDR3 region has the DNA TGTGCCAGCAGCTCGACGGGAGCTAACTATGGCTACACCTTC.

This chain connects TRBV5-1 to TRBJ1-6; TRBD1 matches 10 bases. Germline CDR1 and CDR2: SGHRS and YFSETQ. The CDR3 is 16 residues long. V lost 5 bases, J lost 3 bases, and 5 bases stayed unmatched. CDR3 residues: CASRVTGGDYNSPLHF. In DNA form, the CDR3 reads TGCGCCAGCAGAGTGACAGGGGGCGACTATAATTCACCCCTCCACTTT. The full variable domain, rest sourced from reference TRBV5-1 and TRBJ1-6, is KAGVTQTPRYLIKTRGQQVTLSCSPISGHRSVSWYQQTPGQGLQFLFEYFSETQRNKGNFPGRFSGRQFSNSRSEMNVSTLELGDSALYLCASRVTGGDYNSPLHFGNGTRLTVT.

The V call is TRBV9, the J call TRBJ1-5; D perhaps matches TRBD1 (5 bases). This CDR3 region has 16 residues. The germline V gene encodes CDR1 SGDLS and CDR2 YYNGEE. V was cut by 3 bases and J by 7 bases, with 20 bases left in between. The CDR3 spells CASSAPRGGAGQPQHF. DNA for the CDR3: TGTGCCAGCAGCGCTCCCCGGGGAGGGGCTGGGCAGCCCCAGCATTTT.

The V gene is TRBV7-3, the J gene TRBJ2-5, with 7 bases lining up with TRBD1. The CDR3 is 13 residues long. Germline V gene sequence: CDR1 SGHTA, CDR2 FQGTGA. Germline trimming cut 3 bases from V and 11 bases from J; bases unmatched to any gene: 9. The DNA for the CDR3 is TGTGCCAGCAGCTTGGGGACAGCCGCGGAGCAGTACTTC. Protein product: CASSLGTAAEQYF.